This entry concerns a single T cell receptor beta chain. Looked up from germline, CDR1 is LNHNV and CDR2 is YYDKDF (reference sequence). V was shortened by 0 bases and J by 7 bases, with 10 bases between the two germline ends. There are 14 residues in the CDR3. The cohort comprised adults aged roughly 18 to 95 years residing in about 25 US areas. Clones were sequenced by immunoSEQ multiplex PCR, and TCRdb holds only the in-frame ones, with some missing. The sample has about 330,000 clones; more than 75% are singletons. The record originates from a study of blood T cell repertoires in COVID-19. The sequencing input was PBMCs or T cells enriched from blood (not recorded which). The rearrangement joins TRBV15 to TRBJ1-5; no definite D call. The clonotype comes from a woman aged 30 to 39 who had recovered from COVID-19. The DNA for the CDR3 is TGTGCCACCAGCAGAGATCGAGGCCCCCAGCCCCAGCATTTT. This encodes CATSRDRGPQPQHF.